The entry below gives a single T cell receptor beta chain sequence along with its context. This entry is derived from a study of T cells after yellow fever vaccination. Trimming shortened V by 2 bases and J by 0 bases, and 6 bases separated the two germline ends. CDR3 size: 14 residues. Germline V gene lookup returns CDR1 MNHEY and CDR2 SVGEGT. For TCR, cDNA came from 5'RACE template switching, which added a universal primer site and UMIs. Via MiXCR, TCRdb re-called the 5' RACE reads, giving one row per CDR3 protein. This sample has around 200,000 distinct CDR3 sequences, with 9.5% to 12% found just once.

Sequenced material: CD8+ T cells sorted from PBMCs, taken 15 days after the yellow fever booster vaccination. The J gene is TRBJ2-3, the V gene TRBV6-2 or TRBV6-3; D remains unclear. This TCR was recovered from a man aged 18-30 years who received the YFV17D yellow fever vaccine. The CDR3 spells CASSYALSTDTQYF. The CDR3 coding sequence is TGTGCCAGCAGTTACGCCCTTAGCACAGATACGCAGTATTTT.